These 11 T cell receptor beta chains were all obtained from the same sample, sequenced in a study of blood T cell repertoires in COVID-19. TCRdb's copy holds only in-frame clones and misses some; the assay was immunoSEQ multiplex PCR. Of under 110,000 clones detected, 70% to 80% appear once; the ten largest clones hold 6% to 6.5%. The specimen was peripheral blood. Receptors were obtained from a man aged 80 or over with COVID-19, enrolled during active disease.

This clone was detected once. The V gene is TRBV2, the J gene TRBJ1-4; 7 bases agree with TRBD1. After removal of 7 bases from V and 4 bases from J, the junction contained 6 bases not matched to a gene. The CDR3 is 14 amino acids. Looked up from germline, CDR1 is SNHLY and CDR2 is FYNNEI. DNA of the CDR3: TGTGCCAGCACTCAGGGACAGATTAATGAAAAACTGTTTTTT. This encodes CASTQGQINEKLFF.

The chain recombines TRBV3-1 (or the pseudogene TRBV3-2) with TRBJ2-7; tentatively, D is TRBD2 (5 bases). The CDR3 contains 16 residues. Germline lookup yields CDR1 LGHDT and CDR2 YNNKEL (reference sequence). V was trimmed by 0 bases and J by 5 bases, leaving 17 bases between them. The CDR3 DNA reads TGTGCCAGCAGCCAAGATCCGAACGGGATTGGGGACGAGCAGTACTTC. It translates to CASSQDPNGIGDEQYF.

The DNA for the CDR3 is TGTGCCACCCAGGCCCGCACGTTGAACACTGAAGCTTTCTTT. This encodes CATQARTLNTEAFF. The V gene is TRBV15, the J gene TRBJ1-1; D is unclear. The CDR3 spans 14 residues. V was cut by 8 bases and J by 0 bases, with 13 bases left in between. Germline lookup yields CDR1 LNHNV and CDR2 YYDKDF (reference sequence).

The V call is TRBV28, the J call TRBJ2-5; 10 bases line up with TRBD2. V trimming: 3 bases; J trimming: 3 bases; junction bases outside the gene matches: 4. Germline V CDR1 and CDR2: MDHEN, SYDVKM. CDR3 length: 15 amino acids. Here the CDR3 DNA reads TGTGCCAGCAGTTTCAACCTAGCGGGAGAAGAGACCCAGTACTTC. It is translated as CASSFNLAGEETQYF. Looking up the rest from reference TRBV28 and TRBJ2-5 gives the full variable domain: DVKVTQSSRYLVKRTGEKVFLECVQDMDHENMFWYRQDPGLGLRLIYFSYDVKMKEKGDIPEGYSVSREKKERFSLILESASTNQTSMYLCASSFNLAGEETQYFGPGTRLLVL.

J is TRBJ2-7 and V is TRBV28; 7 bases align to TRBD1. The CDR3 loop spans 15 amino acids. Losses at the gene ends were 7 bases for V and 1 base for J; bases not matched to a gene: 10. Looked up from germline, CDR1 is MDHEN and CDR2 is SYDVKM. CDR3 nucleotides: TGTGCCAGCACCGTACAGGGGACACCATCCTACGAGCAGTACTTC. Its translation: CASTVQGTPSYEQYF.

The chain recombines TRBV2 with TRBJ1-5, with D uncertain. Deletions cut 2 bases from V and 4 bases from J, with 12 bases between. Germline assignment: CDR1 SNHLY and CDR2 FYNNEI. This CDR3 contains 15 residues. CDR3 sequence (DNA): TGTGCCAGCAGTGAATCGGCAGTCGGGAATCAGCCCCAGCATTTT. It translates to CASSESAVGNQPQHF. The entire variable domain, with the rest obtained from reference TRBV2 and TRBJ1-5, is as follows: EPEVTQTPSHQVTQMGQEVILRCVPISNHLYFYWYRQILGQKVEFLVSFYNNEISEKSEIFDDQFSVERPDGSNFTLKIRSTKLEDSAMYFCASSESAVGNQPQHFGDGTRLSIL.

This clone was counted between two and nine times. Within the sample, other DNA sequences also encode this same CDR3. The CDR3: CASSSGQGNQPQHF. Here the CDR3 DNA reads TGCGCCAGCAGCTCGGGACAGGGTAATCAGCCCCAGCATTTT. The rearrangement links TRBV5-1 to TRBJ1-5; 9 nucleotides line up with TRBD1. CDR3 length: 14 residues. After removal of 3 bases from V and 4 bases from J, the junction contained 2 bases not matched to a gene. CDR1 and CDR2 from the germline V gene are SGHRS and YFSETQ. The full variable domain, with the rest looked up from reference TRBV5-1 and TRBJ1-5, is KAGVTQTPRYLIKTRGQQVTLSCSPISGHRSVSWYQQTPGQGLQFLFEYFSETQRNKGNFPGRFSGRQFSNSRSEMNVSTLELGDSALYLCASSSGQGNQPQHFGDGTRLSIL.

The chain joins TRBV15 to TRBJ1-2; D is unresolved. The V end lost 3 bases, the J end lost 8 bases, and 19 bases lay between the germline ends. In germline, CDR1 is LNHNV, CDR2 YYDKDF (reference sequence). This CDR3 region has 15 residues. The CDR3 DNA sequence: TGTGCCACCAGCAGGACCCGCGGAGCGGGGAGCGGCTACACCTTC. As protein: CATSRTRGAGSGYTF. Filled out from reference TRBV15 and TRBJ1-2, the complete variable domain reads DAMVIQNPRYQVTQFGKPVTLSCSQTLNHNVMYWYQQKSSQAPKLLFHYYDKDFNNEADTPDNFQSRRPNTSFCFLDIRSPGLGDTAMYLCATSRTRGAGSGYTFGSGTRLTVV.

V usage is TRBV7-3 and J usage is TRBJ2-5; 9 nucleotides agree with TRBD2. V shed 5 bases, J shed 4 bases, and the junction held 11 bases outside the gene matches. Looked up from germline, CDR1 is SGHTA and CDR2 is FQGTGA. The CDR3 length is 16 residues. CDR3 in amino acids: CASSPRGSGGRETQYF. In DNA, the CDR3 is TGTGCCAGCAGCCCCCGTGGTAGCGGGGGTAGAGAGACCCAGTACTTC.

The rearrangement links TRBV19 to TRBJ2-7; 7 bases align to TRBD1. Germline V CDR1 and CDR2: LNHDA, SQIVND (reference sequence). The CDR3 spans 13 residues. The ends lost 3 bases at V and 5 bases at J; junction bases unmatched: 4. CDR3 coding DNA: TGTGCCAGTAGTATTGGCAGGGGGAACGAGCAGTACTTC. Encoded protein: CASSIGRGNEQYF.

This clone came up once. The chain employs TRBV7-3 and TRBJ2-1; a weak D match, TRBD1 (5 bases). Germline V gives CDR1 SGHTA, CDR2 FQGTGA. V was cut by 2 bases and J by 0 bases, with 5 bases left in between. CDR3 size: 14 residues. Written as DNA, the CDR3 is TGTGCCAGCAGCTTACAGGGCTCCTACAATGAGCAGTTCTTC. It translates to CASSLQGSYNEQFF.